This TCR beta chain came from a study of T cell clonality in common variable immunodeficiency. CDR1 is MDHEN, CDR2 SYDVKM, per germline. This CDR3 comprises 18 residues. V was pared by 4 bases and J by 1 base, with 20 bases between. This clone was counted many times. As yet, its antigen is unknown. The read finishes 3 residues shy of the CDR3 end, and the germline J gene is used to complete it. This table comes from immunoSEQ multiplex PCR, and its TCRdb copy is limited to in-frame clones, with some not included. Found here are about 42,000 clones, no singletons; the ten largest cover over 2%. Study-wide results and limits: Compared with controls, CVID subjects had fewer shared TCRbeta clones. Links between repertoire features and CVID complications were heterogeneity-limited.

The sequence came from a person between 18 and 75 years old in good health. The chain employs TRBV28 and TRBJ1-5; no firm D call. Sequencing was performed on peripheral blood mononuclear cells. Incomplete CDR3 DNA: TGTGCCAGCAGTTCAAACCCCCCTCGAGGCTGGAGCAATCAGCCC. Translation gives CASSSNPPRGWSNQP. The whole CDR3 sequence is CASSSNPPRGWSNQPQHF.